The 24 T cell receptor beta chains below come from one sample, sequenced in a study of control samples from healthy donors and cancer patients (dated by TCRdb to 2019 to 2021). The library was made by the immunoSEQ multiplex PCR assay. The immuneACCESS repertoire file appears here via TCRdb, limited to in-frame rearrangements. These files lack a portion of the clones; in checked studies, under half of the deficit traces to unresolved V genes, and the cause of the others is not known. In all, the sample holds some 120,000 clones, and 85% to 90% of those were seen once. Approximately 1.1% of the sample rests with the top ten. Sequenced sample: PBMCs. The receptors originated from a woman aged 45-65 years with colorectal cancer.

The chain recombines TRBV2 with TRBJ1-5, with D perhaps TRBD1 (5 bases). The CDR3 runs 16 residues. Germline values: CDR1 SNHLY, CDR2 FYNNEI. V was pared by 3 bases and J by 1 base, with 13 bases between. The CDR3 loop reads CASSDGGGLSNQPQHF. CDR3 DNA sequence: TGTGCCAGCAGTGATGGTGGGGGGTTGAGCAATCAGCCCCAGCATTTT. The whole variable domain, remainder taken from reference TRBV2 and TRBJ1-5, is EPEVTQTPSHQVTQMGQEVILRCVPISNHLYFYWYRQILGQKVEFLVSFYNNEISEKSEIFDDQFSVERPDGSNFTLKIRSTKLEDSAMYFCASSDGGGLSNQPQHFGDGTRLSIL.

The chain couples TRBV6-5 to TRBJ1-1; D unclear. This CDR3 has 14 amino acids. The germline V gene has CDR1 MNHEY and CDR2 SVGAGI. Trimming cost V 8 bases and J 2 bases, with 15 bases left between them. This chain's CDR3 is CASCRGSTNTEAFF. Written as DNA, the CDR3 is TGTGCCAGCTGCCGAGGGTCAACTAACACTGAAGCTTTCTTT.

The chain couples TRBV5-1 to TRBJ1-1, with D perhaps matching TRBD1 (5 bases). The V end lost 3 bases, the J end lost 1 base, and 22 bases lay between the germline ends. The CDR3 loop spans 18 amino acids. Looked up from germline, CDR1 is SGHRS and CDR2 is YFSETQ. This CDR3 is CASSWGTNRSRSNTEAFF. The CDR3 bases are TGCGCCAGCAGCTGGGGCACGAACAGGAGTCGGTCGAACACTGAAGCTTTCTTT.

The chain recombines TRBV29-1 with TRBJ1-1; D is possibly TRBD1 (5 bases). In germline, CDR1 is SQVTM, CDR2 ANQGSEA. CDR3 size: 12 residues. V was trimmed by 6 bases and J by 1 base, leaving 9 bases between them. CDR3 loop: CSVGLRNTEAFF. DNA of the CDR3: TGCAGCGTGGGACTCAGGAACACTGAAGCTTTCTTT.

The gene calls are TRBV29-1 and TRBJ1-1, with TRBD1 as a possible D gene (5 bases). CDR1 is SQVTM and CDR2 is ANQGSEA in the germline V gene. The V end lost 7 bases, the J end lost 4 bases, and 19 bases lay between the germline ends. The CDR3 length is 14 residues. CDR3 loop: CSANSWGGSTEAFF. CDR3 coding DNA: TGCAGCGCCAACTCATGGGGGGGTTCCACTGAAGCTTTCTTT.

The sample holds one count of this clone. The chain carries TRBV25-1 and TRBJ2-2; possible D gene TRBD1, 6 bases. This CDR3 contains 17 residues. Germline CDR1 is MGHDK and CDR2 is SYGVNS. Trimming cost V 7 bases and J 3 bases, with 21 bases left between them. The CDR3 protein is CASTSQDRDRDTGELFF. The CDR3 bases are TGTGCCAGCACCAGTCAGGACAGAGATAGGGACACCGGGGAGCTGTTTTTT.

The chain joins TRBV7-9 to TRBJ2-6; D perhaps matches TRBD1 (5 bases). The length of the CDR3 is 17 residues. V dropped 5 bases and J dropped 0 bases, with 14 bases sitting between them. Germline V gene data show CDR1 as SEHNR and CDR2 as FQNEAQ (reference sequence). The CDR3 DNA reads as TGTGCCAGCAGCGCCAGACAGATATACTCTGGGGCCAACGTCCTGACTTTC. Translated, it gives CASSARQIYSGANVLTF.

This chain uses TRBV19 with TRBJ1-5, with TRBD1 matching 7 bases. CDR1 is LNHDA and CDR2 is SQIVND in the germline V gene (reference sequence). CDR3 size: 15 residues. With V trimmed by 6 bases and J by 0 bases, 5 bases remained unmatched. For the CDR3, the DNA is TGTGCCAGTAGCCTTACAGGGGATAGCAATCAGCCCCAGCATTTT. Its protein product is CASSLTGDSNQPQHF.

The chain uses TRBV28 and TRBJ1-1; 7 bases fit TRBD1. The CDR3 is 11 amino acids. Germline assignment: CDR1 MDHEN and CDR2 SYDVKM. Germline trimming cut 5 bases from V and 9 bases from J; bases unmatched to any gene: 3. Here the CDR3 DNA reads TGTGCCAGCAGTGGACAGGCAAAAGCTTTCTTT. Protein product: CASSGQAKAFF.

The rearrangement joins TRBV6-4 to TRBJ1-1, with D perhaps TRBD1 (5 bases). Germline V gives CDR1 MRHNA, CDR2 SNTAGT. The CDR3 contains 13 residues. V lost 5 bases and J 1 base, leaving 8 bases between the germline ends. The CDR3 protein is CASSRQRNTEAFF. CDR3 nucleotides: TGTGCCAGCAGTCGACAGAGGAACACTGAAGCTTTCTTT.

The V call is TRBV7-2, the J call TRBJ2-3; 8 bases match TRBD2. Germline V gene data show CDR1 as SGHTA and CDR2 as FQGNSA. This CDR3 contains 15 residues. Losses at the gene ends were 5 bases for V and 1 base for J; bases not matched to a gene: 5. The CDR3 protein is CASSEQTSGTDTQYF. The CDR3 coding sequence is TGTGCCAGCAGCGAACAGACTAGCGGCACAGATACGCAGTATTTT.

The chain carries TRBV28 and TRBJ2-1; 9 bases are shared with TRBD2. The junction had 7 bases not matched to a gene; V was cut back by 6 bases and J by 7 bases. The germline CDR1 and CDR2 sequences are MDHEN and SYDVKM. The CDR3 is 14 amino acids. CDR3 residues: CASSIAGVGNEQFF. CDR3 bases: TGTGCCAGCAGCATAGCGGGAGTGGGGAATGAGCAGTTCTTC.

This rearrangement joins TRBV7-5 to TRBJ2-3. TRBV7-5 is an annotated pseudogene. This CDR3 is 15 amino acids long. CDR3 protein: CVRKGGGSLPDTQYF. Written as DNA, the CDR3 is TGTGTCAGAAAAGGGGGCGGGAGTCTCCCAGATACGCAGTATTTT.

The chain couples TRBV12-3 or TRBV12-4 to TRBJ2-5; D is perhaps TRBD2 (6 bases). The V end lost 5 bases, the J end lost 8 bases, and 15 bases lay between the germline ends. CDR3 length: 13 amino acids. CDR3 sequence reads: CASSQGLKRTQYF. The CDR3 DNA follows: TGTGCCAGCAGTCAAGGACTAAAGAGAACCCAGTACTTC.

The rearrangement links TRBV3-1 (or the pseudogene TRBV3-2) to TRBJ1-1, with D possibly TRBD1 on 5 matching bases. The CDR3 runs to 13 residues. Germline CDR1 LGHDT, CDR2 YNNKEL (reference sequence). V shed 4 bases and J shed 10 bases, with 16 bases lying between them. The CDR3 here is CASSPGTAMVAFF. DNA of the CDR3: TGTGCCAGCAGCCCTGGGACCGCTATGGTAGCTTTCTTT.

The V call is TRBV5-1, the J call TRBJ1-2, with a tentative D call TRBD1 (5 bases). This CDR3 is 14 amino acids long. Trimming stripped 5 bases from V and 3 bases from J, with 14 bases between. Germline assignment: CDR1 SGHRS and CDR2 YFSETQ. In DNA form, the CDR3 reads TGCGCCAGCAGGCTAGGGGAAGGGGACTATGGCTACACCTTC. Its protein is CASRLGEGDYGYTF.

The chain carries TRBV19 and TRBJ2-5, with D hard to call. The CDR3 consists of 14 residues. Germline CDR1 is LNHDA and CDR2 is SQIVND (reference sequence). Trimming removed 5 bases from V and 5 bases from J, with 15 bases in between. The CDR3 reads CASSVASAGETQYF. The CDR3 coding sequence is TGTGCCAGTAGTGTTGCCAGCGCCGGGGAGACCCAGTACTTC.

CDR3 nucleotides: TGTGCCAGCAGTTACCCCACCGGACAACTCGACCGAGGTACGCAGTATTTT. Translating gives CASSYPTGQLDRGTQYF. The V gene is TRBV6-2 or TRBV6-3, the J gene TRBJ2-3, with D perhaps matching TRBD1 (5 bases). CDR1 and CDR2 (germline): MNHEY, SVGEGT. The CDR3 consists of 17 residues. Between the trimmed V and J ends, which lost 2 bases and 8 bases, there was a span of 23 bases.

V usage is TRBV10-1 and J usage is TRBJ1-1; 7 bases fit TRBD1. V lost 3 bases and J lost 8; bases outside the gene matches: 3. The CDR3 covers 12 residues. Per the germline V gene, CDR1 is WNHNN and CDR2 is SYGVQD (reference sequence). CDR3 in DNA: TGCGCCAGCAGTGACCCGGACAGGGAAGCTTTCTTT. This gives the protein CASSDPDREAFF.

V usage is TRBV5-1 and J usage is TRBJ1-2, with D unresolved. The V end lost 0 bases, the J end lost 4 bases, and 7 bases lay between the germline ends. Germline V gene lookup returns CDR1 SGHRS and CDR2 YFSETQ. The CDR3 consists of 13 residues. CDR3 sequence reads: CASSLADLYGYTF. As DNA, the CDR3 is TGCGCCAGCAGCTTGGCCGATCTCTATGGCTACACCTTC.

The V call is TRBV10-3, the J call TRBJ2-2, with a possible D match to TRBD1 (6 bases). V was pared by 8 bases and J by 4 bases, with 11 bases between. CDR3 length: 13 amino acids. CDR1 ENHRY and CDR2 SYGVKD come from the germline V gene. The CDR3 spells CAIQGSGTGELFF. The CDR3 bases are TGTGCCATCCAGGGGTCGGGCACCGGGGAGCTGTTTTTT.

V is TRBV6-5 and J is TRBJ1-2; D is unclear. The CDR3 spans 13 residues. Per the germline V gene, CDR1 is MNHEY and CDR2 is SVGAGI. The germline V and J ends were trimmed by 6 bases and 3 bases, with 11 bases remaining between them. This chain's CDR3 is CASSATDYYGYTF. The DNA for the CDR3 is TGTGCCAGCAGCGCCACGGACTACTATGGCTACACCTTC.

The rearrangement uses TRBV27 and TRBJ1-2; 9 bases are shared with TRBD1. V was pared by 6 bases and J by 0 bases, with 5 bases of the junction left unmatched. This CDR3 region has 15 residues. CDR1 MNHEY and CDR2 SMNVEV come from the germline V gene (reference sequence). DNA of the CDR3: TGTGCCAGCAGCGGGGGGACAGGGACTAACTATGGCTACACCTTC. Its protein is CASSGGTGTNYGYTF.

The chain uses TRBV24-1 and TRBJ1-5; D might be TRBD1 (5 bases). The CDR3 consists of 13 residues. The germline gives CDR1 KGHDR, CDR2 SFDVKD. Deletions cut 9 bases from V and 9 bases from J, with 17 bases between. CDR3 bases: TGTGCCACCGGGGGGTCGGGCGCGGGGCCCCAGCATTTT. Translation: CATGGSGAGPQHF.